A selection of T cell receptor beta chains follows, all from one sample in a study of cytomegalovirus exposure and HLA in healthy donors. The repertoire was sequenced with immunoSEQ multiplex PCR; TCRdb's copy has only in-frame clones and lacks some. The table gives about 200,000 clones; the top ten clones make up more than 0.95% of it. The sample consisted of PBMCs. The receptors come from a girl aged 2-10 years in good health and CMV-seropositive. Both conserved end residues are part of each CDR3. Each record gives: V gene, D gene, J gene, CDR3 protein, CDR3 DNA. A D gene is named only where the DNA matches it firmly.

V: TRBV5-8; D: TRBD2; J: TRBJ2-1; CDR3: CASSHQLAELDNEQFF; DNA: TGTGCCAGCAGCCATCAACTAGCGGAGCTAGACAATGAGCAGTTCTTC
V: TRBV6-5; D: TRBD2; J: TRBJ2-5; CDR3: CASTSGLAKETQYF; DNA: TGTGCCAGCACCTCGGGACTAGCGAAAGAGACCCAGTACTTC
V: TRBV2; D: NA; J: TRBJ2-7; CDR3: CAGGLLETYEQYF; DNA: TGTGCCGGAGGGCTATTGGAAACTTACGAGCAGTACTTC
V: TRBV27; D: TRBD2; J: TRBJ2-1; CDR3: CASSIGAAGGEYNEQFF; DNA: TGTGCCAGCAGTATCGGTGCAGCGGGAGGAGAATACAATGAGCAGTTCTTC
V: TRBV7-3; D: TRBD2; J: TRBJ2-6; CDR3: CASALLPGTSGSSGANVLTF; DNA: TGTGCCAGTGCCCTCCTGCCTGGGACTAGCGGGAGTTCCGGGGCCAACGTCCTGACTTTC
V: TRBV7-9; D: TRBD1; J: TRBJ2-2; CDR3: CASRAVGQGSGIVTGELFF; DNA: TGTGCCAGTCGAGCGGTCGGACAGGGTTCGGGCATCGTCACCGGGGAGCTGTTTTTT
V: TRBV5-4; D: TRBD1; J: TRBJ2-6; CDR3: CASRGQAISGANVLTF; DNA: TGTGCCAGCAGGGGACAGGCTATATCTGGGGCCAACGTCCTGACTTTC
V: TRBV27; D: NA; J: TRBJ2-7; CDR3: CASSSRVQPSGEQYF; DNA: TGTGCCAGCAGTTCCCGGGTCCAGCCCTCGGGAGAGCAGTACTTC
V: TRBV7-6; D: TRBD2; J: TRBJ2-1; CDR3: CASSSTSGRDEQFF; DNA: TGTGCCAGCAGCTCGACTAGCGGGAGGGATGAGCAGTTCTTC
V: TRBV28; D: NA; J: TRBJ2-5; CDR3: CASNSDSLGETQYF; DNA: TGTGCCAGCAACTCGGACAGTCTAGGGGAGACCCAGTACTTC
V: TRBV29-1; D: TRBD1; J: TRBJ2-7; CDR3: CSVDLGQGSHEQYF; DNA: TGCAGCGTTGACCTGGGACAGGGTTCCCACGAGCAGTACTTC
V: TRBV6-5; D: NA; J: TRBJ2-1; CDR3: CASSSLQGGFNEQFF; DNA: TGTGCCAGCAGTAGCCTACAGGGCGGATTCAATGAGCAGTTCTTC
V: TRBV5-1; D: NA; J: TRBJ2-7; CDR3: CASSLVGSYEQYF; DNA: TGCGCCAGCAGCTTGGTCGGGTCCTACGAGCAGTACTTC
V: TRBV5-8; D: NA; J: TRBJ2-1; CDR3: CASSLHAGTRIF; DNA: TGTGCCAGCAGCTTGCACGCGGGAACCCGAATCTTC
V: TRBV10-3; D: TRBD1; J: TRBJ1-4; CDR3: CAISENRMDRVVKLFF; DNA: TGTGCCATCAGTGAGAACCGTATGGACAGGGTAGTAAAACTGTTTTTT
V: TRBV5-1; D: NA; J: TRBJ1-1; CDR3: CASSSEGGNTEAFF; DNA: TGCGCCAGCAGCTCGGAAGGGGGGAACACTGAAGCTTTCTTT
V: TRBV19; D: NA; J: TRBJ1-5; CDR3: CARSPSRSDTNQPQHF; DNA: TGTGCCAGGAGTCCTTCTCGATCAGATACCAATCAGCCCCAGCATTTT
V: TRBV27; D: NA; J: TRBJ2-3; CDR3: CASSPGLRYTDTQYF; DNA: TGTGCCAGCAGCCCGGGACTGAGATACACAGATACGCAGTATTTT
V: TRBV28; D: NA; J: TRBJ1-3; CDR3: CASSLYPNQGSGNTIYF; DNA: TGTGCCAGCAGTTTGTACCCCAACCAGGGCTCTGGAAACACCATATATTTT
V: TRBV4-2; D: TRBD1; J: TRBJ1-1; CDR3: CASSQDGTGGENTEAFF; DNA: TGTGCCAGCAGCCAAGATGGGACAGGGGGCGAGAACACTGAAGCTTTCTTT
V: TRBV10-3; D: NA; J: TRBJ1-6; CDR3: CAISESGGLDSPLHF; DNA: TGTGCCATCAGTGAGTCGGGGGGGTTGGATTCACCCCTCCACTTT
V: TRBV5-1; D: NA; J: TRBJ1-1; CDR3: CASSVTPAEAFF; DNA: TGCGCCAGCAGCGTCACACCCGCTGAAGCTTTCTTT
V: TRBV27; D: TRBD2; J: TRBJ2-7; CDR3: CASSSSGIRVSYEQYF; DNA: TGTGCCAGCAGTTCTAGCGGGATAAGGGTCTCCTACGAGCAGTACTTC
V: TRBV6-6; D: NA; J: TRBJ2-1; CDR3: CASSPASEQFF; DNA: TGTGCCAGCAGCCCTGCTAGTGAGCAGTTCTTC
V: TRBV28; D: NA; J: TRBJ2-7; CDR3: CASSLTGGEQYF; DNA: TGTGCCAGCAGTTTAACCGGGGGCGAGCAGTACTTC
V: TRBV29-1; D: TRBD1; J: TRBJ2-6; CDR3: CSVSGTEIKSGANVLTF; DNA: TGCAGCGTTTCCGGGACAGAAATAAAATCTGGGGCCAACGTCCTGACTTTC
V: TRBV18; D: TRBD2; J: TRBJ2-7; CDR3: CASSPPLAGVYEQYF; DNA: TGTGCCAGCTCACCACCACTAGCGGGAGTCTACGAGCAGTACTTC
V: TRBV28; D: NA; J: TRBJ1-1; CDR3: CASSSPASHTEAFF; DNA: TGTGCCAGCAGTTCTCCGGCTAGCCACACTGAAGCTTTCTTT
V: TRBV10-2; D: NA; J: TRBJ2-3; CDR3: CASSEFRRTDTQYF; DNA: TGCGCCAGCAGTGAGTTTAGGAGGACAGATACGCAGTATTTT
V: TRBV15; D: NA; J: TRBJ2-3; CDR3: CATSTVETRTDTQYF; DNA: TGTGCCACCAGCACGGTAGAAACCCGCACAGATACGCAGTATTTT
V: TRBV6-1; D: NA; J: TRBJ1-4; CDR3: CASSDFQLKLFF; DNA: TGTGCCAGCAGTGATTTCCAGTTGAAACTGTTTTTT
V: TRBV5-1; D: NA; J: TRBJ2-3; CDR3: CASSSRLADTQYF; DNA: TGCGCCAGCAGCAGCCGACTCGCAGATACGCAGTATTTT
V: TRBV5-1; D: TRBD2; J: TRBJ2-1; CDR3: CASSLAGGSNEQFF; DNA: TGCGCCAGCAGCCTAGCGGGAGGGAGCAATGAGCAGTTCTTC
V: TRBV5-1; D: TRBD2; J: TRBJ2-7; CDR3: CASTLGLAGSYEQYF; DNA: TGCGCCAGCACCCTGGGACTAGCGGGTTCCTACGAGCAGTACTTC
V: TRBV5-4; D: TRBD2; J: TRBJ2-3; CDR3: CASAVAGTTDTQYF; DNA: TGTGCCAGCGCCGTAGCGGGAACGACAGATACGCAGTATTTT
V: TRBV6-5; D: NA; J: TRBJ2-1; CDR3: CASSGLGFEQFF; DNA: TGTGCCAGCAGTGGACTGGGATTTGAGCAGTTCTTC
V: TRBV27; D: NA; J: TRBJ2-6; CDR3: CASSPPRRERMSGANVLTF; DNA: TGTGCCAGCAGTCCCCCCCGGCGGGAACGAATGTCTGGGGCCAACGTCCTGACTTTC
V: TRBV7-9; D: TRBD1; J: TRBJ2-3; CDR3: CASSLAGQGITDTQYF; DNA: TGTGCCAGCAGCTTAGCGGGACAGGGCATCACAGATACGCAGTATTTT
V: TRBV7-2; D: NA; J: TRBJ2-5; CDR3: CASSQGGETQYF; DNA: TGTGCCAGCAGCCAAGGAGGAGAGACCCAGTACTTC
V: TRBV7-3; D: TRBD1; J: TRBJ1-2; CDR3: CASSLIGRGRLSNYGYTF; DNA: TGTGCCAGCAGCTTAATAGGCAGGGGGAGACTATCCAACTATGGCTACACCTTC
V: TRBV10-3; D: NA; J: TRBJ2-7; CDR3: CAISEPGEISYEQYF; DNA: TGTGCCATCAGTGAACCCGGGGAGATCTCCTACGAGCAGTACTTC
V: TRBV6-6; D: NA; J: TRBJ2-7; CDR3: CASSPGAGSMTYEQYF; DNA: TGTGCCAGCAGCCCTGGTGCGGGGTCCATGACCTACGAGCAGTACTTC
V: TRBV6-5; D: NA; J: TRBJ1-4; CDR3: CASSYSPGANEKLFF; DNA: TGTGCCAGCAGTTACTCGCCAGGCGCCAATGAAAAACTGTTTTTT
V: TRBV7-8; D: NA; J: TRBJ1-4; CDR3: CASSLDGTSEKLFF; DNA: TGTGCCAGCAGCTTAGATGGGACAAGTGAAAAACTGTTTTTT
V: TRBV27; D: NA; J: TRBJ2-1; CDR3: CASSFSPLGEQFF; DNA: TGTGCCAGCAGTTTCTCCCCCCTCGGTGAGCAGTTCTTC
V: TRBV27; D: NA; J: TRBJ1-1; CDR3: CASSLGHGRGTEAFF; DNA: TGTGCCAGCAGTTTAGGGCACGGGCGAGGGACTGAAGCTTTCTTT
V: TRBV5-6; D: NA; J: TRBJ2-7; CDR3: CASSLARDYEQYF; DNA: TGTGCCAGCAGCTTGGCCAGGGACTACGAGCAGTACTTC
V: TRBV28; D: NA; J: TRBJ1-5; CDR3: CASSPPRISNQPQHF; DNA: TGTGCCAGCAGTCCCCCCAGGATTAGCAATCAGCCCCAGCATTTT